This TCR beta chain was identified during a study of cytomegalovirus exposure and HLA in healthy donors. On the study more broadly: Genotyping of 300 to 450 donors showed that over 80% belonged to the Caucasian-associated ancestry cluster.

With regard to this clone: No antigen is known for it.

In the PCR, 60 Vbeta and 13 Jbeta primers were used. The table came from immunoSEQ multiplex PCR; TCRdb's copy has only in-frame clones and leaves some out. Of approximately 190,000 clones in the sample, around 90% were seen once. V gave up 4 bases and J gave up 10 bases, with 14 bases separating them. Looked up from germline, CDR1 is SNHLY and CDR2 is FYNNEI. This CDR3 spans 13 amino acids. General observations from the study: TCR beta chains associated with HLA were, in a later analysis, more clonally expanded than equally common others. TRBV6-2, TRBV6-3 and other indistinguishable V segments were excluded.

The chain carries TRBV2 and TRBJ2-1, with D possibly TRBD2 on 5 matching bases. Sequenced: PBMCs. This sequence was found in a boy aged 2-15 years in good health and CMV-seronegative. The DNA of the CDR3 is TGTGCCAGCAGTGGGTCCGGACTGAAAGAGCAGTTCTTC. It codes for CASSGSGLKEQFF.